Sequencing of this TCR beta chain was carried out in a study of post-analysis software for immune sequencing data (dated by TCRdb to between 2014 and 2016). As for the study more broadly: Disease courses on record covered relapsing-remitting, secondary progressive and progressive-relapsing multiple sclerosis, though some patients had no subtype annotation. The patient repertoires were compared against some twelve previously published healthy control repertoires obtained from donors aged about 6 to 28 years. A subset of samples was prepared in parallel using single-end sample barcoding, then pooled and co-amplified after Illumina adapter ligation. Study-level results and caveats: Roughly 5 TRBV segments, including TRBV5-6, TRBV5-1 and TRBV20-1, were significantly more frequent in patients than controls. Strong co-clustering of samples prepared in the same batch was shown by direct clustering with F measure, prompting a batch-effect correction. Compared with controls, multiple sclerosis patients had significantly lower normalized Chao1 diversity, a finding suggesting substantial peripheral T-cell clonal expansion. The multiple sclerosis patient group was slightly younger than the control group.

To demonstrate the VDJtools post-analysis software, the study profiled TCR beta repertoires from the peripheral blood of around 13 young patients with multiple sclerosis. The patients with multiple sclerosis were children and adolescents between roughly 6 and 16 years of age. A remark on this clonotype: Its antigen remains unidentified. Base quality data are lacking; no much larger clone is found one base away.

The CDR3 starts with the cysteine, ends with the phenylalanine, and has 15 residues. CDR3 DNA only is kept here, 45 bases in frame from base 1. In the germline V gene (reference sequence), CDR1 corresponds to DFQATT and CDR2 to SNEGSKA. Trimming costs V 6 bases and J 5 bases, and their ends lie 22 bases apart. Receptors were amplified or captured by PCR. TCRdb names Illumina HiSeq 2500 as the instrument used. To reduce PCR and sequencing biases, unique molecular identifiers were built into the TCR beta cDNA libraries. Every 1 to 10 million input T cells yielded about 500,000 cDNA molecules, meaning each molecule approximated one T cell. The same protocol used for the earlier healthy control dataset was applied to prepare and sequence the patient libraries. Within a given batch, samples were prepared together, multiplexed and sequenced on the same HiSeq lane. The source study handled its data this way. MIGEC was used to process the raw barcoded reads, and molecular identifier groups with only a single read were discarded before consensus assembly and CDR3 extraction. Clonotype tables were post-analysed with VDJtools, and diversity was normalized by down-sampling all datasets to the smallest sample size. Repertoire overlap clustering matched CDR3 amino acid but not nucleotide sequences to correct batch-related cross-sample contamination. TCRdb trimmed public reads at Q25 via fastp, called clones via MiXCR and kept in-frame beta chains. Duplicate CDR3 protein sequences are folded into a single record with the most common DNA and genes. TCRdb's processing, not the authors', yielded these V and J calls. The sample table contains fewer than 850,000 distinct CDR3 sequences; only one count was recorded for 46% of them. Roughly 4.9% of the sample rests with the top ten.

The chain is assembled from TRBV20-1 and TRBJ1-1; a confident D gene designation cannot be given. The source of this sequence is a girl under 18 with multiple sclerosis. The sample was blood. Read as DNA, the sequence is TGCAGTGCACAAGCAACCGGCAGGAGGAATACTGAAGCTTTCTTT. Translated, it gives CSAQATGRRNTEAFF.